Listed below are T cell receptor beta chains from one sample, sequenced in a study of Ad26.COV2.S vaccination and SARS-CoV-2 variants. Profiling relied on immunoSEQ multiplex PCR, and the TCRdb table lists in-frame clones only, not all of them. The sample shows hundreds of thousands of clones, roughly 87% of them seen only once. This sample comprised peripheral blood, obtained in a trial of Ad26.COV2.S vaccine versus placebo. The receptors shown here come from a person aged 18 to 59 who received the Ad26.COV2.S COVID-19 vaccine or a placebo. Both conserved end residues are trimmed from each CDR3. Fields, in order: CDR3 length, clone size, V gene, CDR3 protein. Clone sizes are given selectively: once, few, many, or a class where the clone is expanded.

length: 14; size: NA; V: TRBV29-1; CDR3: SGGSGWGMSGTEAF
length: 13; size: NA; V: TRBV7-3; CDR3: ASSLWWEVYNEQF
length: 11; size: NA; V: TRBV12-5; CDR3: ASGSAPWGEQF
length: 12; size: NA; V: TRBV2; CDR3: ARGTSGSTGELF
length: 11; size: NA; V: TRBV4-2; CDR3: ASSQASWYGYT
length: 14; size: NA; V: TRBV5-5; CDR3: ASSLSPLWASDTQY
length: 13; size: once; V: TRBV20-1; CDR3: SASDRGADTGELF
length: 13; size: NA; V: TRBV7-2; CDR3: ASSPAGLSNQPQH
length: 13; size: NA; V: TRBV25-1; CDR3: ASSGSMGLNEKLF
length: 13; size: NA; V: TRBV6-1; CDR3: ASSTGQGMNTEAF
length: 10; size: NA; V: TRBV6-5; CDR3: ASSLLGEEQF
length: 13; size: NA; V: TRBV29-1; CDR3: SVDGVAASYNEQF
length: 12; size: few; V: TRBV6-5; CDR3: ASSYSNRGTEAF
length: 16; size: few; V: TRBV4-2; CDR3: ASSPLGGGQGPTDTQY
length: 16; size: NA; V: TRBV24-1; CDR3: ATSDSSPGLAGVETQY
length: 10; size: NA; V: TRBV14; CDR3: ASSQVGEAQY
length: 14; size: few; V: TRBV4-2; CDR3: ASSQRLGQGSDTQY
length: 11; size: NA; V: TRBV19; CDR3: ASRLLGGSEAF
length: 10; size: once; V: TRBV12-3/TRBV12-4; CDR3: ASSPGPYGYT
length: 11; size: NA; V: TRBV5-5; CDR3: ASSPPYQETQY
length: 13; size: NA; V: TRBV6-2/TRBV6-3; CDR3: ASSPLASGYNEQF
length: 12; size: NA; V: TRBV28; CDR3: ASRSVAAQETQY
length: 13; size: NA; V: TRBV7-8; CDR3: ASSRAGGVYNEQF
length: 9; size: NA; V: TRBV5-4; CDR3: ASSKADTQY
length: 11; size: few; V: TRBV13; CDR3: ASSLASGNTIY
length: 14; size: NA; V: TRBV4-1; CDR3: ASSRTGRQLNQPQH
length: 12; size: NA; V: TRBV6-5; CDR3: ASSLYRDNSPLH
length: 12; size: NA; V: TRBV5-1; CDR3: ASSLMILGSPLH
length: 14; size: NA; V: TRBV13; CDR3: ASSLGSGWGYGGYT
length: 13; size: NA; V: TRBV6-1; CDR3: ASSEGQGGADTQY
length: 13; size: NA; V: TRBV3-1/TRBV3-2; CDR3: ASSLPGQDLGGYT
length: 9; size: NA; V: TRBV29-1; CDR3: SVIGQYEQF
length: 14; size: once; V: TRBV7-2; CDR3: ASSALGDSINYGYT
length: 15; size: NA; V: TRBV4-3; CDR3: ASSQDPPRLTDQPQH
length: 11; size: few; V: TRBV7-2; CDR3: ASSLGRGLGYT
length: 13; size: NA; V: TRBV6-5; CDR3: ASSLEGAGSTEAF
length: 14; size: NA; V: TRBV6-5; CDR3: ASSYGTSGFANEQF
length: 12; size: NA; V: TRBV14; CDR3: ASSPYGGTGELF
length: 15; size: once; V: TRBV7-9; CDR3: ASSLVRWQPLNTEAF
length: 13; size: once; V: TRBV27; CDR3: ASSLSRGGSEKLF
length: 12; size: NA; V: TRBV9; CDR3: ASSVGGVNTEAF
length: 10; size: NA; V: TRBV24-1; CDR3: ATSDRGDGYT